This passage covers 17 T cell receptor beta chains from one sample sequenced in a study of blood T cells in healthy people across ages. Next came a second PCR, run for about 7 to 12 cycles, which used a sample-barcoded 5' primer along with a J-beta primer mix. One entry per CDR3 protein, called by TCRdb with MiXCR from the 5' RACE reads. The sample comprises some 370,000 distinct CDR3 sequences, 45% to 65% of which are singletons, and 45% to 60% rests with the top ten. The sample consisted of blood. The origin of the receptors is a man in his fifties or sixties in good health.

The chain's CDR3 is CAISDEGNYGYTF. The DNA of the CDR3 is TGTGCCATCAGTGACGAGGGGAACTATGGCTACACCTTC. The genes are TRBV10-3 and TRBJ1-2; tentatively, D is TRBD1 (5 bases). Germline values: CDR1 ENHRY, CDR2 SYGVKD. The germline V and J ends were trimmed by 3 bases and 2 bases, with 7 bases remaining between them. The CDR3 is 13 residues long.

The chain couples TRBV9 to TRBJ1-2; D is perhaps TRBD1 (5 bases). The CDR3 is made up of 15 amino acids. Between the trimmed V and J ends, which lost 0 bases and 2 bases, there was a span of 11 bases. Germline loops: CDR1 SGDLS, CDR2 YYNGEE. The CDR3 DNA sequence: TGTGCCAGCAGCGTAGATGGGGACTCAAACTATGGCTACACCTTC. Encoded protein: CASSVDGDSNYGYTF.

The V gene is TRBV13, the J gene TRBJ2-6; 7 positions agree with TRBD1. This CDR3 is built from 17 residues. Per germline, CDR1 PRHDT and CDR2 FYEKMQ (reference sequence). With 4 bases clipped from V and 2 bases from J, the junction kept 8 bases outside the gene matches. The CDR3 DNA is TGTGCCAGCAGCTCCCGGGACAGTAGGGCTGGGGCCAACGTCCTGACTTTC. Amino acid sequence: CASSSRDSRAGANVLTF.

The table lists this clonotype with a count of one. The chain is built from TRBV12-3 or TRBV12-4 and TRBJ1-1; weak D call: TRBD1 (5 bases). This CDR3 comprises 15 residues. Trimming shortened V by 0 bases and J by 7 bases, and 15 bases separated the two germline ends. The CDR3: CASSLALGGLLEAFF. CDR3 nucleotides: TGTGCCAGCAGTTTAGCGCTGGGGGGGTTGCTTGAAGCTTTCTTT.

This clonotype was seen ten or more times. The V call is TRBV7-2, the J call TRBJ2-7, with D possibly TRBD2 on 7 matching bases. Germline V CDR1 and CDR2: SGHTA, FQGNSA. V gave up 1 base and J gave up 2 bases, with 12 bases separating them. CDR3 size: 15 residues. CDR3 loop: CASSLEGGGPYEQYF. The CDR3 DNA follows: TGTGCCAGCAGCTTAGAAGGCGGGGGCCCCTACGAGCAGTACTTC.

Turning to this clonotype: A much larger clone lies one base from this, so it may be a read error. This sequence joins TRBV6-6 and TRBJ1-2; D is possibly TRBD1 (5 bases). The CDR3 totals 11 residues. Germline CDR1 and CDR2: MNHNY and SVGAGI (reference sequence). The CDR3 reads CVSTGGSGYTF. The CDR3 DNA follows: TGTGTCAGCACCGGGGGTTCGGGCTACACCTTC.

This clonotype was seen a few times. The V gene is TRBV12-3 or TRBV12-4, the J gene TRBJ2-1, with 8 bases matching TRBD1. The CDR3 runs to 16 residues. Germline trimming cut 5 bases from V and 8 bases from J; bases unmatched to any gene: 14. In DNA, the CDR3 is TGTGCCAGCAGTCGACACCGGGACAGGTTTGCGCATGAGCAGTTCTTC. Translating it yields CASSRHRDRFAHEQFF.

The table lists this clonotype with a few counts. The rearrangement uses TRBV6-5 and TRBJ2-3; 9 nucleotides match TRBD2. Germline V gives CDR1 MNHEY, CDR2 SVGAGI. The junction had 2 bases not matched to a gene; V was cut back by 2 bases and J by 5 bases. The CDR3 is 14 residues long. The CDR3 loop reads CASSYVTSGDTQYF. CDR3 DNA sequence: TGTGCCAGCAGTTACGTGACTAGCGGAGATACGCAGTATTTT.

The chain couples TRBV27 to TRBJ2-7; maybe TRBD2 (7 bases). V was shortened by 6 bases and J by 6 bases, with 15 bases between the two germline ends. The CDR3 has 13 amino acids. Germline values: CDR1 MNHEY, CDR2 SMNVEV (reference sequence). CDR3 in amino acids: CASSKRGGSEQYF. The CDR3, as DNA: TGTGCCAGCAGCAAAAGGGGGGGTAGCGAGCAGTACTTC.

This clonotype was observed a handful of times. The chain employs TRBV29-1 and TRBJ2-1; D ambiguous. Trimming took 6 bases from V and 6 from J, leaving 9 bases between them. Germline-derived CDR1 and CDR2 are SQVTM and ANQGSEA. CDR3 length equals 11 residues. The CDR3 region is CSVMKINEQFF. The CDR3 DNA follows: TGCAGCGTGATGAAGATCAATGAGCAGTTCTTC.

This clonotype occurred many times. The CDR3 nucleotides read TGTGCCAGCAGTTTATCTGCTGGAAGCTCCTACAATGAGCAGTTCTTC. Amino acid sequence: CASSLSAGSSYNEQFF. The chain uses TRBV27 and TRBJ2-1, with D unclear. The CDR3 is 16 residues long. Trimming took off 0 bases at V and 0 bases at J, with 9 bases between the two ends. Germline V gene lookup returns CDR1 MNHEY and CDR2 SMNVEV (reference sequence).

The rearrangement links TRBV20-1 to TRBJ2-1; D is possibly TRBD1 or TRBD2 (5 bases each). The J call could be wrong; TRBJ2-7 is a better fit for the DNA end. Germline CDR1 and CDR2: DFQATT and SNEGSKA (reference sequence). The CDR3 totals 13 residues. For the CDR3, the DNA is TGCAGTGCTATCCGAGGGGCCAGGAATGAGCAGTACTTC. Amino acids: CSAIRGARNEQYF.

This clonotype was picked up a small number of times. The chain carries TRBV28 and TRBJ2-7; D remains ambiguous. This CDR3 region has 15 residues. Germline CDR1 MDHEN, CDR2 SYDVKM. V lost 5 bases, J lost 3 bases, and 17 bases lay in between. This chain's CDR3 is CASSNVGRQDYEQYF. The DNA for the CDR3 is TGTGCCAGCAGTAACGTCGGAAGACAAGACTACGAGCAGTACTTC.

This clonotype has just a few counts. Written as DNA, the CDR3 is TGCAGTGCTAGGAAGGGGTCCTACAATGAGCAGTACTTC. Translation: CSARKGSYNEQYF. The rearrangement uses TRBV20-1 and TRBJ2-1; D is perhaps TRBD1 (5 bases). The J call may not be correct, given that the DNA end is closer to TRBJ2-7. This CDR3 has 13 amino acids. Germline lookup yields CDR1 DFQATT and CDR2 SNEGSKA (reference sequence).

The V call is TRBV20-1, the J call TRBJ2-7; TRBD2 matches 8 bases. J lost 2 bases, V lost 4 bases, and 7 bases had no gene match. Germline V gene sequence: CDR1 DFQATT, CDR2 SNEGSKA (reference sequence). CDR3 size: 14 residues. In nucleotides, the CDR3 is TGCAGTGCTACAGGCGGGAGGTTCACCTACGAGCAGTACTTC. This sequence encodes CSATGGRFTYEQYF.

The chain joins TRBV7-9 to TRBJ2-1, with 8 nucleotides matching TRBD2. Trimming at V came to 0 bases and at J to 4 bases, leaving 5 bases not matched to a gene. Germline CDR1 SEHNR, CDR2 FQNEAQ (reference sequence). The CDR3 is 16 amino acids. The CDR3 protein is CASSLAGRGGYNEQFF. The CDR3 DNA sequence: TGTGCCAGCAGCTTAGCGGGACGGGGGGGGTACAATGAGCAGTTCTTC.

Note on this clonotype: Just one base apart from a much larger clone, this may be a read error. The chain has TRBV12-3 or TRBV12-4 and TRBJ2-3, with 8 nucleotides matching TRBD2. This CDR3 has 16 amino acids. CDR3 in DNA: TGTGCCAGCAGTTTAGCTACTAGCGGATACACAGATATGCAGTATTTT. This gives the protein CASSLATSGYTDMQYF.